These 6 T cell receptor beta chains originate from one sample sequenced in a study of response to subunit inactivated influenza vaccine. MiXCR, applied by TCRdb to the RT-PCR reads, yields one record per CDR3 protein. The data show 290,000 or so distinct CDR3 sequences, around 22% seen once. The source material was PBMCs from blood, sampled about 20 months after vaccination. These receptor sequences come from a man aged 50 to 69 who received an inactivated influenza vaccine.

The gene calls are TRBV20-1 and TRBJ2-3; D gene uncertain. The V end lost 0 bases, the J end lost 2 bases, and 6 bases lay between the germline ends. The CDR3 runs 13 residues. The germline V gene encodes CDR1 DFQATT and CDR2 SNEGSKA (reference sequence). The CDR3 sequence: CSARDRYTDTQYF. CDR3 nucleotide sequence: TGCAGTGCTAGAGACCGCTACACAGATACGCAGTATTTT.

The CDR3 protein is CASSGPEAFF. The CDR3 nucleotides read TGTGCCAGCAGCGGTCCCGAAGCTTTCTTT. V gene TRBV5-6 combines with J gene TRBJ1-1; D remains unclear. V was clipped by 4 bases and J by 8 bases, with 6 bases between them. From germline, CDR1 is SGHDT and CDR2 YYEEEE. The CDR3 has 10 residues.

The chain employs TRBV4-3 and TRBJ1-2; no reliable D call. Trimming pared 0 bases from V and 9 bases from J, leaving 17 bases between. The germline V gene has CDR1 LGHNA and CDR2 YSLEER. The length of the CDR3 is 15 residues. CDR3 protein: CASSQDANLEASYTF. The DNA for the CDR3 is TGCGCCAGCAGCCAAGATGCTAATCTCGAAGCGAGCTACACCTTC.

The J gene is TRBJ1-4, the V gene TRBV11-2; tentative D call: TRBD1 (5 bases). The germline CDR1 and CDR2 sequences are SGHAT and FQNNGV. Trimming took 2 bases from V and 4 from J, leaving 20 bases between them. CDR3 size: 18 residues. Here the CDR3 reads CASSLSRRRAIDNEKLFF. CDR3 DNA: TGTGCCAGCAGCTTATCAAGACGCAGGGCGATTGATAATGAAAAACTGTTTTTT.

This clonotype appeared many times. The rearrangement uses TRBV6-5 and TRBJ1-1; D gene uncertain. V dropped 0 bases and J dropped 4 bases, with 9 bases sitting between them. There are 14 residues in the CDR3. Germline V gives CDR1 MNHEY, CDR2 SVGAGI. In DNA, the CDR3 is TGTGCCAGCAGTTACTCGATTGCCAGCACTGAAGCTTTCTTT. As protein: CASSYSIASTEAFF.

The chain recombines TRBV15 with TRBJ1-3, with TRBD1 matching 7 bases. This CDR3 is 15 amino acids long. After removal of 10 bases from V and 0 bases from J, the junction contained 9 bases not matched to a gene. Germline V gene lookup returns CDR1 LNHNV and CDR2 YYDKDF (reference sequence). The CDR3 here is CAIRDSDASGNTIYF. The CDR3 DNA is TGTGCCATCAGGGACAGCGATGCCTCTGGAAACACCATATATTTT. Based on the CDR3 plus reference TRBV15 and TRBJ1-3, the full variable domain is DAMVIQNPRYQVTQFGKPVTLSCSQTLNHNVMYWYQQKSSQAPKLLFHYYDKDFNNEADTPDNFQSRRPNTSFCFLDIRSPGLGDTAMYLCAIRDSDASGNTIYFGEGSWLTVV.